This T cell receptor (beta chain) is from a study of CD8 T cells in Susac syndrome. CD8+ and CD4+ blood T cells underwent TCR beta sequencing. Stable or active relapsing-remitting multiple sclerosis, untreated and meeting revised McDonald criteria, defined the controls. Reverse transcription of roughly 0.5 to 1 ug RNA was carried out with random hexamers. It was immunoSEQ multiplex PCR that amplified TCR beta CDR3 across 54 Vbeta and 13 Jbeta. TCRdb reanalysed the immunoSEQ multiplex PCR reads using MiXCR and keeps one entry per CDR3 protein. Of under 55,000 distinct CDR3 sequences in the sample, 93% were seen once. The length of the CDR3 is 13 residues. The germline CDR1 and CDR2 sequences are LNHDA and SQIVND (reference sequence). V was trimmed by 6 bases and J by 6 bases, leaving 14 bases between them.

This receptor was identified in a human donor with multiple sclerosis. The specimen sequenced was CD8+ T cells from PBMCs. This chain uses TRBV19 with TRBJ1-1; D is perhaps TRBD1 (6 bases). As DNA, the CDR3 is TGTGCCAGTAGCATCGGACAGTCCTCTGAAGCTTTCTTT. This sequence encodes CASSIGQSSEAFF.